This TCR beta chain comes out of a study of regulatory T cells in long-lasting Graves disease. Building of the TCR beta libraries involved iRepertoire HTBI primers and Arm-PCR of CDR3 regions. Using its own MiXCR run on the multiplex PCR reads, TCRdb lists one record per CDR3 protein. The data show roughly 500,000 distinct CDR3 sequences, with around 11% seen just once and 7.5% to 9% held by the top ten. Documented time point: newly diagnosed GD, antithyroid drugs for less than 3 months. Making the TCR library involved RNA that had been extracted from PBMCs. The germline CDR1 and CDR2 sequences are SGHAT and FQNNGV. V lost 3 bases and J 0 bases, leaving 8 bases between the germline ends. The CDR3 is 15 residues long. The sample was also linked to a second study, of T cells in Graves' hyperthyroidism and ophthalmopathy.

Here the sequenced sample was peripheral blood mononuclear cells (PBMCs), taken at new diagnosis, from a patient treated with antithyroid drugs. The rearrangement uses TRBV11-2 and TRBJ2-2; no clear D. This TCR was sampled from a woman aged 25 to 39 with Graves disease. The CDR3 loop is CASSFWTANTGELFF. CDR3 DNA: TGTGCCAGCAGCTTTTGGACGGCGAACACCGGGGAGCTGTTTTTT.